These 29 T cell receptor beta chains came from one sample sequenced in a study of PD-L1 blockade in urothelial cancer. Assay used: immunoSEQ multiplex PCR; TCRdb lists only in-frame clones, some missing. The table records some 76,000 clones, roughly 89% of them present only once. Sequenced material: PBMCs, taken around atezolizumab (anti-PD-L1) treatment. The receptors derive from a man aged 55 to 70 with urothelial cancer.

The rearrangement uses TRBV28 and TRBJ1-4; tentative D call: TRBD1 (5 bases). V was clipped by 2 bases and J by 8 bases, with 12 bases between them. The CDR3 contains 14 residues. Germline loops: CDR1 MDHEN, CDR2 SYDVKM. The CDR3 sequence is CASSLGQGGEKLFF. CDR3 DNA: TGTGCCAGCAGTTTAGGTCAGGGTGGCGAAAAACTGTTTTTT.

Note on this clone: Other DNA sequences from this sample encode an identical CDR3 as well. This chain links TRBV29-1 with TRBJ2-3; TRBD2 aligns across 10 bases. The CDR3 is 16 residues long. Germline V gene lookup returns CDR1 SQVTM and CDR2 ANQGSEA. V shed 3 bases and J 0 bases; nucleotides not matched to a gene: 6. The CDR3 nucleotides are TGCAGCGTTGACGGGCTAGCGGGGGATAGCACAGATACGCAGTATTTT. This encodes CSVDGLAGDSTDTQYF.

Only one count was recorded for this clone. The chain recombines TRBV6-1 with TRBJ1-3; TRBD1 might be the D (5 bases). This CDR3 has 13 residues. Trimming stripped 6 bases from V and 4 bases from J, with 10 bases between. Germline CDR1 MNHNS, CDR2 SASEGT. CDR3 loop: CASSGTVGNTIYF. The DNA for the CDR3 is TGTGCCAGCAGCGGGACTGTGGGAAACACCATATATTTT.

The genes are TRBV6-6 and TRBJ2-3; 9 bases are shared with TRBD2. The CDR3 loop spans 14 amino acids. V trimming: 4 bases; J trimming: 3 bases; junction bases outside the gene matches: 2. Germline loops: CDR1 MNHNY, CDR2 SVGAGI (reference sequence). CDR3: CASSLAGETDTQYF. CDR3 nucleotides: TGTGCCAGCAGTTTAGCGGGAGAGACAGATACGCAGTATTTT.

J is TRBJ1-2 and V is TRBV18; D possibly corresponds to TRBD1 (6 bases). Germline lookup yields CDR1 KGHSH and CDR2 LQKENI. This CDR3 is built from 14 residues. Trimming left V 1 base short and J 8 bases short, with 14 bases between. The DNA of the CDR3 is TGTGCCAGCTCACCACAAGGGGGAGAGAGGGGCTACACCTTC. Its protein product is CASSPQGGERGYTF.

This clone was seen more than once but under ten times. The junction and the germline gene differ at one end; a read error may be behind it. The chain has TRBV7-9 and TRBJ1-3; 7 nucleotides match TRBD1. CDR1 is SEHNR and CDR2 is FQNEAQ in the germline V gene (reference sequence). The CDR3 is 12 residues long. In DNA, the CDR3 is TGTGCCAGCAGCTTAAATGACGGACAGGAACATTTT. Residues: CASSLNDGQEHF.

This clone showed up just a few times. This sequence joins TRBV9 and TRBJ1-4; possibly TRBD1 for D (5 bases). The CDR3 consists of 14 residues. V lost 4 bases and J lost 4, with 11 bases in between. The V gene's germline CDR1 is SGDLS and CDR2 YYNGEE. Here the CDR3 DNA reads TGTGCCAGCAGCCCACTTAGGGGTAATGAAAAACTGTTTTTT. This encodes CASSPLRGNEKLFF.

J is TRBJ2-3 and V is TRBV27, with TRBD2 matching 9 bases. The CDR3 spans 15 residues. Trimming cost V 4 bases and J 5 bases; bases outside gene matches: 7. Germline values: CDR1 MNHEY, CDR2 SMNVEV (reference sequence). CDR3 in DNA: TGTGCCAGCAGTTACGGCGGGAGGGCATTAGATACGCAGTATTTT. Translated: CASSYGGRALDTQYF.

The genes are TRBV27 and TRBJ1-1; a possible D gene is TRBD1 (6 bases). The CDR3 is made up of 15 amino acids. Trimming removed 7 bases at V and 0 bases at J, with 15 bases between. Germline CDR1 and CDR2: MNHEY and SMNVEV (reference sequence). The CDR3 DNA is TGTGCCAGCACCCCACACGGACAGCTGAACACTGAAGCTTTCTTT. It yields the protein CASTPHGQLNTEAFF.

V usage is TRBV5-1 and J usage is TRBJ1-1; 7 bases align to TRBD1. The germline CDR1 and CDR2 sequences are SGHRS and YFSETQ. Trimming took 1 base from V and 7 from J; bases not matched to a gene: 7. The CDR3 totals 14 residues. Written as DNA, the CDR3 is TGCGCCAGCAGCTTGTCACAGGGGTTTGTTGAAGCTTTCTTT. Its translation is CASSLSQGFVEAFF.

J is TRBJ2-3 and V is TRBV9; 7 nucleotides line up with TRBD1. Per germline, CDR1 SGDLS and CDR2 YYNGEE. The ends lost 3 bases at V and 1 base at J; junction bases unmatched: 2. The CDR3 runs to 14 residues. Here the CDR3 DNA reads TGTGCCAGCAGCGCCGGACAGGGCACAGATACGCAGTATTTT. Translating it yields CASSAGQGTDTQYF.

The rearrangement uses TRBV7-7 and TRBJ2-2; 11 bases are a match to TRBD2. The CDR3 contains 17 residues. The J segment lost 1 base and the V segment lost 4 bases, leaving 5 bases of the junction unmatched. The V gene's germline CDR1 is SSHAT and CDR2 FNYEAQ (reference sequence). Here the CDR3 reads CASSSGGTSGNTGELFF. CDR3 DNA: TGTGCCAGCAGCTCAGGGGGGACTAGCGGGAACACCGGGGAGCTGTTTTTT.

The chain employs TRBV11-2 and TRBJ2-1; TRBD2 matches 7 bases. The CDR3 is 11 amino acids. Germline values: CDR1 SGHAT, CDR2 FQNNGV. V trimming: 5 bases; J trimming: 12 bases; junction bases outside the gene matches: 4. CDR3 coding DNA: TGTGCCAGCAGCCCTGGGGAGGGGCAGTTCTTC. Residues: CASSPGEGQFF.

The V gene is TRBV7-9, the J gene TRBJ2-6, with 7 bases fitting TRBD2. Germline V CDR1 and CDR2: SEHNR, FQNEAQ (reference sequence). The V and J ends lost 11 bases and 2 bases, in that order; junction bases with no gene match: 3. This CDR3 has 13 amino acids. The CDR3 is CAGEGAGANVLTF. The CDR3 DNA is TGTGCCGGGGAGGGTGCTGGGGCCAACGTCCTGACTTTC.

This clone was observed once. The rearrangement uses TRBV6-1 and TRBJ2-7; D might be TRBD1 (8 bases). In germline, CDR1 is MNHNS, CDR2 SASEGT. V lost 7 bases and J lost 2, with 18 bases in between. This CDR3 is built from 15 residues. CDR3 sequence reads: CASTTGGTGAYEQYF. CDR3 sequence (DNA): TGTGCCAGCACCACCGGGGGGACAGGAGCCTACGAGCAGTACTTC.

The chain carries TRBV6-1 and TRBJ1-2; TRBD1 matches 9 bases. CDR3 length equals 14 residues. Germline trimming cut 5 bases from V and 6 bases from J; bases unmatched to any gene: 7. Looked up from germline, CDR1 is MNHNS and CDR2 is SASEGT. The CDR3 loop reads CASSTTGTGNGYTF. For the CDR3, the DNA is TGTGCCAGCAGTACCACCGGGACAGGGAATGGCTACACCTTC.

The chain links TRBV7-8 to TRBJ2-1; D is possibly TRBD2 (6 bases). This CDR3 has 14 residues. Germline loops: CDR1 SGHVS, CDR2 FQNEAQ. Trimming left V 0 bases short and J 6 bases short, with 9 bases between. The CDR3 region is CASSLAWTTNEQFF. The CDR3 nucleotides read TGTGCCAGCAGCTTAGCATGGACTACCAATGAGCAGTTCTTC.

This CDR3 is CASSIMVASRGYTF. CDR3 DNA sequence: TGTGCCAGTAGTATTATGGTTGCGAGTCGGGGCTACACCTTC. The gene calls are TRBV19 and TRBJ1-2; no clear D gene. The CDR3 contains 14 residues. Germline CDR1 reads LNHDA; CDR2 reads SQIVND (reference sequence). The V end was cut by 3 bases, the J end by 8 bases, with 16 bases between.

This clone has only one observation. J is TRBJ2-2 and V is TRBV27; D unresolved. The CDR3 contains 12 residues. The germline V and J ends were trimmed by 3 bases and 5 bases, with 4 bases remaining between them. Germline V gene data show CDR1 as MNHEY and CDR2 as SMNVEV (reference sequence). Here the CDR3 DNA reads TGTGCCAGCAGTTTGCGAACCGGGGAGCTGTTTTTT. Its translation is CASSLRTGELFF.

The V and J genes are TRBV7-8 and TRBJ2-2; D is ambiguous. The CDR3 covers 14 residues. Germline CDR1 and CDR2: SGHVS and FQNEAQ. V was pared by 5 bases and J by 5 bases, with 12 bases between. CDR3 sequence reads: CASSPPQVTGELFF. The CDR3 DNA reads TGTGCCAGCAGCCCCCCCCAGGTGACCGGGGAGCTGTTTTTT.

This clone was seen once. As DNA, the CDR3 is TGTGCCAGCAGCTTAAGTGACAGGGTCCCTTATGGCTACACCTTC. It yields the protein CASSLSDRVPYGYTF. V and J are TRBV7-9 and TRBJ1-2; 7 bases align to TRBD1. Germline-derived CDR1 and CDR2 are SEHNR and FQNEAQ (reference sequence). Trimming cost V 2 bases and J 5 bases; bases outside gene matches: 8. CDR3 length equals 15 residues.

The chain couples TRBV5-6 to TRBJ1-4; D remains ambiguous. V dropped 4 bases and J dropped 4 bases, with 11 bases sitting between them. Germline V gene lookup returns CDR1 SGHDT and CDR2 YYEEEE. The CDR3 runs to 14 residues. CDR3 protein: CASSVRNNNEKLFF. As DNA, the CDR3 is TGTGCCAGCAGCGTCAGGAATAATAATGAAAAACTGTTTTTT.

This chain connects TRBV13 to TRBJ1-3; unclear D gene. CDR3 length: 13 amino acids. Germline V gives CDR1 PRHDT, CDR2 FYEKMQ (reference sequence). Trimming pared 0 bases from V and 8 bases from J, leaving 8 bases between. The CDR3 nucleotides are TGTGCCAGCAGCTTAGGCGGGGTGGACACCATATATTTT. Translating it yields CASSLGGVDTIYF.

The chain links TRBV18 to TRBJ2-7, with D tentatively TRBD2 (5 bases). Germline lookup yields CDR1 KGHSH and CDR2 LQKENI. The V and J ends lost 2 bases and 4 bases respectively, with 9 bases between them. The CDR3 has 13 amino acids. The CDR3: CASSPRTQYEQYF. The CDR3 DNA sequence: TGTGCCAGCTCACCAAGGACTCAATACGAGCAGTACTTC.

The CDR3 DNA reads TGTGCCTTTGGGGCGGGGGGGCCAGCAGATACGCAGTATTTT. This sequence encodes CAFGAGGPADTQYF. V gene TRBV30 combines with J gene TRBJ2-3, with 9 bases aligning to TRBD2. With V trimmed by 7 bases and J by 4 bases, 9 bases remained unmatched. The CDR3 runs to 14 residues. In germline, CDR1 is GTSNPN, CDR2 SVGIG (reference sequence).

V gene TRBV15 combines with J gene TRBJ2-3, with TRBD1 identical over 8 bases. Germline lookup yields CDR1 LNHNV and CDR2 YYDKDF (reference sequence). Trimming removed 3 bases from V and 5 bases from J; junction bases left unmatched: 7. There are 15 residues in the CDR3. This CDR3 is CATSRSRGRGDTQYF. The CDR3 region has the DNA TGTGCCACCAGCAGGAGCAGGGGGCGCGGAGATACGCAGTATTTT. The full variable domain, completed using reference TRBV15 and TRBJ2-3, is DAMVIQNPRYQVTQFGKPVTLSCSQTLNHNVMYWYQQKSSQAPKLLFHYYDKDFNNEADTPDNFQSRRPNTSFCFLDIRSPGLGDTAMYLCATSRSRGRGDTQYFGPGTRLTVL.

J is TRBJ1-1 and V is TRBV10-2; D might be TRBD1 (5 bases). Germline V gene data show CDR1 as WSHSY and CDR2 as SAAADI. CDR3 length: 15 residues. The V end lost 6 bases, the J end lost 0 bases, and 14 bases lay between the germline ends. The CDR3 loop is CASRPLGGMNTEAFF. DNA of the CDR3: TGCGCCAGCAGACCCCTGGGGGGGATGAACACTGAAGCTTTCTTT.

The V call is TRBV7-9, the J call TRBJ2-1; D uncertain. This CDR3 is 17 amino acids long. Germline V CDR1 and CDR2: SEHNR, FQNEAQ (reference sequence). V lost 5 bases to trimming and J lost 0 bases, with 17 bases between them. The CDR3 sequence: CASSPRNSRTSYNEQFF. CDR3 sequence (DNA): TGTGCCAGCAGCCCCCGAAACAGCAGAACCTCCTACAATGAGCAGTTCTTC.

The V and J genes are TRBV2 and TRBJ2-4, with 10 nucleotides matching TRBD2. V lost 1 base, J lost 10 bases, and 1 base stayed unmatched. The CDR3 totals 13 residues. Germline V gene sequence: CDR1 SNHLY, CDR2 FYNNEI. CDR3 nucleotide sequence: TGTGCCAGCAGTGAAGGACTAGCGGGTATTCAGTACTTC. This translates into CASSEGLAGIQYF. The full variable domain, its missing parts supplied by reference TRBV2 and TRBJ2-4, is EPEVTQTPSHQVTQMGQEVILRCVPISNHLYFYWYRQILGQKVEFLVSFYNNEISEKSEIFDDQFSVERPDGSNFTLKIRSTKLEDSAMYFCASSEGLAGIQYFGAGTRLSVL.